This T cell receptor beta chain was sequenced for a study of vaccination and CD4 T cells after COVID-19. Study details: Two doses of either BNT162b2 or mRNA-1273 vaccine went to participants. Post-vaccination specimens were collected at a median of roughly 65 days following dose two (range 14 to 241).

This clonotype showed up just a few times. Its antigen is unidentified. Cultured CD4+ T cell DNA underwent sequencing with the Oncomine TCR Beta short-read assay. TCRdb analysed the PCR reads with MiXCR anew, one entry per CDR3 protein. Of under 25,000 distinct CDR3 sequences in the sample, 40% to 55% were seen once. CDR3 length: 15 amino acids. CDR1 is DFQATT and CDR2 is SNEGSKA in the germline V gene (reference sequence). The trim removed 1 base at V and 3 bases at J, leaving 3 bases unmatched. Treatment specified: approximately nine-day PBMC culture with coronavirus spike peptide pools or control peptides (ViraFEST assay).

The material sequenced was CD4+ T cells from blood, cultured in vitro, taken after SARS-CoV-2 vaccination. V is TRBV20-1 and J is TRBJ2-2; the match to TRBD2 covers 9 bases. This TCR was sampled from a human donor who had recovered from COVID-19. The DNA of the CDR3 is TGCAGTGCTAGAGTTAGCGGGAGAGACACCGGGGAGCTGTTTTTT. It translates to CSARVSGRDTGELFF.